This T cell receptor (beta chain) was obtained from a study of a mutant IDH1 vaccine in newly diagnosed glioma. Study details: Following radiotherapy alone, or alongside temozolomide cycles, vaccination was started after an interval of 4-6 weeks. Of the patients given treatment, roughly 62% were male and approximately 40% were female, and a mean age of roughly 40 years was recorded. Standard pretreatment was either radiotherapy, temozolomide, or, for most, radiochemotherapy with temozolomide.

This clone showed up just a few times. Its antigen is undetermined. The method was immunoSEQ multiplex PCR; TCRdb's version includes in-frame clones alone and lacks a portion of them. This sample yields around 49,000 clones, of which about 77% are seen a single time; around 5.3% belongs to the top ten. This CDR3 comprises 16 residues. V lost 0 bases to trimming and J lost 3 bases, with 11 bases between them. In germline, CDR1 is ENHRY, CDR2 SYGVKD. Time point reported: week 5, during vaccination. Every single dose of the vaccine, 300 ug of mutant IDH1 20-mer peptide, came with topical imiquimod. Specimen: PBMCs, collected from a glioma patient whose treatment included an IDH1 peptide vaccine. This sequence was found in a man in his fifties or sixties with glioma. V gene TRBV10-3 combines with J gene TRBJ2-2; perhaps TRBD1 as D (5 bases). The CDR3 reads CAISESRTKDTGELFF. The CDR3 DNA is TGTGCCATCAGTGAGTCGAGGACAAAAGACACCGGGGAGCTGTTTTTT.